A selection of T cell receptor beta chains follows, all from one sample in a study of blood T cells in healthy people across ages. One entry per CDR3 protein results from TCRdb running MiXCR on the 5' RACE reads. In the table there are around 600,000 distinct CDR3 sequences, 40% to 55% of which are singletons. The source material was blood. The receptors were sampled from a man aged 80 or over in good health. The CDR3 runs from the conserved cysteine through the conserved F or W. D genes are given only for firm matches. Rows give clone size only sometimes, using once, few, many, or a class for an expanded clone.

D	size	V	J	CDR3	DNA
-	once	TRBV29-1	TRBJ2-7	CSVAGRDSEQYF	TGCAGCGTTGCAGGGCGGGATAGCGAGCAGTACTTC
TRBD1	-	TRBV7-9	TRBJ1-1	CASSSQGNPEAFF	TGTGCCAGCAGCTCACAGGGGAATCCTGAAGCTTTCTTT
TRBD1	-	TRBV5-1	TRBJ1-4	CASSLGQAFNEKLFF	TGCGCCAGCAGTCTCGGACAGGCGTTTAATGAAAAACTGTTTTTT
TRBD1	few	TRBV24-1	TRBJ1-1	CATSDPETDRGRGYTEAFF	TGTGCCACCAGTGACCCCGAGACAGACAGGGGGCGCGGATACACTGAAGCTTTCTTT
-	few	TRBV29-1	TRBJ2-7	CSVRRGIYEQYF	TGCAGCGTTCGGCGTGGGATCTACGAGCAGTACTTC
TRBD1	-	TRBV7-2	TRBJ1-2	CASRPQGTLSYGYTF	TGTGCCAGCAGGCCACAGGGGACCCTATCCTATGGCTACACCTTC
-	-	TRBV7-2	TRBJ2-1	CASSSQMSSYNEQFF	TGTGCCAGCAGCTCCCAAATGAGCTCCTACAATGAGCAGTTCTTC
TRBD2	-	TRBV4-1	TRBJ2-7	CASSRTGLAHEQYF	TGCGCCAGCAGCAGGACGGGACTAGCCCACGAGCAGTACTTC
-	few	TRBV7-2	TRBJ2-4	CASSLVGTRTLAKNIQYF	TGTGCCAGCAGCTTAGTGGGGACACGTACCCTAGCCAAAAACATTCAGTACTTC
TRBD2	-	TRBV4-3	TRBJ2-5	CASSQDAGVETQYF	TGCGCCAGCAGCCAAGATGCGGGGGTAGAGACCCAGTACTTC
-	many	TRBV7-2	TRBJ2-7	CASSLQGGAPYEQYF	TGTGCCAGCAGCTTACAAGGGGGAGCACCCTACGAGCAGTACTTC
TRBD1	-	TRBV2	TRBJ1-1	CASSETGFTEAFF	TGTGCCAGCAGTGAGACAGGGTTCACTGAAGCTTTCTTT
-	few	TRBV20-1	TRBJ1-1	CSARRVGAGRNTEAFF	TGCAGTGCTAGAAGGGTCGGGGCGGGGCGGAACACTGAAGCTTTCTTT
TRBD1	-	TRBV29-1	TRBJ2-7	CSGPGQGLYEQYF	TGCAGCGGCCCGGGACAGGGGCTCTACGAGCAGTACTTC
-	few	TRBV9	TRBJ2-5	CASSVGGAQDGTQYF	TGTGCCAGCAGCGTAGGGGGAGCGCAAGATGGGACCCAGTACTTC
-	-	TRBV27	TRBJ2-7	CASSKGNPPSYEQYF	TGTGCCAGCAGTAAGGGGAATCCTCCCTCCTACGAGCAGTACTTC
TRBD2	once	TRBV18	TRBJ2-3	CASSQEGLASDTQYF	TGTGCCAGCTCACAAGAAGGACTAGCGTCGGATACGCAGTATTTT
-	-	TRBV7-2	TRBJ2-5	CASSSPGTPLGYF	TGTGCCAGCAGCTCCCCCGGGACACCCCTTGGGTACTTC
TRBD2	few	TRBV20-1	TRBJ2-5	CSGLAGQETQYF	TGCAGTGGACTAGCGGGGCAAGAGACCCAGTACTTC
-	-	TRBV6-5	TRBJ1-5	CATPGGEQGQDQPQHF	TGTGCCACCCCAGGCGGGGAGCAGGGCCAGGATCAGCCCCAGCATTTT
-	-	TRBV7-2	TRBJ2-1	CASSLDGGGLRNEQFF	TGTGCCAGCAGCTTAGATGGCGGGGGCCTGCGAAATGAGCAGTTCTTC
-	-	TRBV12-3/TRBV12-4	TRBJ2-6	CASSLGTSSGANVLTF	TGTGCCAGCAGTTTAGGGACATCCTCTGGGGCCAACGTCCTGACTTTC
TRBD1	-	TRBV9	TRBJ2-1	CASHPGQSYNEQFF	TGTGCCAGCCACCCGGGACAGTCCTACAATGAGCAGTTCTTC
-	few	TRBV24-1	TRBJ2-3	CATSDFNSDTQYF	TGTGCCACCAGTGATTTTAATTCAGATACGCAGTATTTT
-	many	TRBV5-1	TRBJ2-5	CASSVEETQYF	TGTGCCAGCAGCGTGGAAGAGACCCAGTACTTC
TRBD1	few	TRBV10-2	TRBJ2-3	CASRLTGGITDTQYF	TGCGCCAGCAGACTAACAGGGGGCATCACAGATACGCAGTATTTT
-	few	TRBV20-1	TRBJ1-2	CSAPGHPQAYGYTF	TGCAGTGCCCCCGGACACCCCCAAGCCTATGGCTACACCTTC
-	many	TRBV6-6	TRBJ1-1	CASTVGENTEAFF	TGTGCCAGCACCGTCGGAGAGAACACTGAAGCTTTCTTT
TRBD1	-	TRBV4-3	TRBJ2-5	CASSQGPGQGYEQYF	TGCGCCAGCAGCCAAGGCCCGGGACAGGGGTATGAGCAGTACTTC
-	once	TRBV12-3/TRBV12-4	TRBJ2-7	CASSDPLTLYEQYF	TGTGCCAGCAGCGATCCCTTAACCCTCTACGAGCAGTACTTC
-	-	TRBV7-2	TRBJ2-5	CASSLQAGTAYQETQYF	TGTGCCAGCAGCTTACAAGCCGGGACGGCGTACCAAGAGACCCAGTACTTC
TRBD1	-	TRBV2	TRBJ1-4	CASSPDRGRNEKLFF	TGTGCCAGCAGTCCCGACAGGGGGCGGAACGAAAAACTGTTTTTT
TRBD1	-	TRBV6-1	TRBJ2-7	CASSKGRRTGGLGEQYF	TGTGCCAGCAGTAAGGGGAGAAGGACAGGGGGCCTTGGGGAGCAGTACTTC
-	few	TRBV6-6	TRBJ1-5	CASTHSRQGNQPQHF	TGTGCCAGCACCCACTCACGGCAGGGCAATCAGCCCCAGCATTTT
TRBD1	-	TRBV19	TRBJ1-2	CASSPEIGQAYGYTF	TGTGCCAGTAGTCCTGAGATTGGACAGGCATATGGCTACACCTTC
-	-	TRBV7-9	TRBJ2-3	CASSRPSTTSTDTQYF	TGTGCCAGCAGCCGCCCTTCGACCACCAGCACAGATACGCAGTATTTT
TRBD1	few	TRBV6-2/TRBV6-3	TRBJ2-5	CASSGGTGVEETQYF	TGTGCCAGTTCCGGAGGGACAGGGGTAGAGGAGACCCAGTACTTC
-	-	TRBV20-1	TRBJ2-7	CSASLPQGPYEQYF	TGCAGTGCTAGTCTACCGCAGGGGCCCTACGAGCAGTACTTC
-	few	TRBV15	TRBJ2-1	CATSTGYSYNEQFF	TGTGCCACCAGTACAGGATACTCCTACAATGAGCAGTTCTTC
TRBD2	-	TRBV28	TRBJ2-5	CASSLWGASGRQETQYF	TGTGCCAGCAGTTTATGGGGGGCTAGCGGGCGCCAAGAGACCCAGTACTTC
-	few	TRBV28	TRBJ2-7	CASSPWDKNYEQYF	TGTGCCAGCAGTCCTTGGGACAAGAACTACGAGCAGTACTTC
-	-	TRBV21-1	TRBJ2-5	CASSKSYETSGREETQYF	TGTGCCAGCAGCAAAAGTTATGAGACTAGCGGGAGGGAAGAGACCCAGTACTTC
TRBD2	-	TRBV7-6	TRBJ2-1	CASSVGVAGVAENEQFF	TGTGCCAGCAGCGTCGGCGTAGCGGGAGTGGCGGAAAATGAGCAGTTCTTC
-	few	TRBV14	TRBJ2-3	CASSQGRPLDTQYF	TGTGCCAGCAGCCAAGGGCGGCCTCTGGATACGCAGTATTTT
TRBD2	few	TRBV4-3	TRBJ2-1	CASSQDFSGSVFGEQFF	TGCGCCAGCAGCCAGGACTTTAGCGGGAGTGTCTTTGGGGAGCAGTTCTTC
-	few	TRBV7-2	TRBJ2-4	CASSFSGQNIQYF	TGTGCCAGCAGCTTCAGCGGGCAAAACATTCAGTACTTC
TRBD2	-	TRBV5-1	TRBJ2-5	CASSFHTGTSGRAIETQYF	TGCGCCAGCAGCTTTCACACCGGGACTAGCGGGAGGGCCATAGAGACCCAGTACTTC
-	-	TRBV7-9	TRBJ2-5	CASSLGTYGDEQYF	TGTGCCAGCAGCTTAGGAACATACGGCGATGAGCAGTACTTC
-	-	TRBV27	TRBJ2-7	CASKSRGPLYEQYF	TGTGCCAGCAAATCCCGGGGGCCACTCTACGAGCAGTACTTC
-	few	TRBV6-5	TRBJ2-7	CASRPRAQGSEQYF	TGTGCCAGCAGGCCAAGGGCCCAAGGGAGCGAGCAGTACTTC
-	-	TRBV7-9	TRBJ2-1	CASSPTARESYNEQFF	TGTGCCAGCAGCCCCACGGCGAGGGAGTCCTACAATGAGCAGTTCTTC
-	many	TRBV5-1	TRBJ1-4	CASRRGEDEKLFF	TGCGCCAGCAGAAGAGGGGAAGATGAAAAACTGTTTTTT
TRBD2	-	TRBV27	TRBJ2-7	CASSLSASGGNEQYF	TGTGCCAGCAGTTTATCGGCTAGCGGGGGGAACGAGCAGTACTTC
-	-	TRBV7-8	TRBJ2-7	CASSHTTGAYEQYF	TGTGCCAGCAGCCACACGACAGGAGCCTACGAGCAGTACTTC
TRBD1	few	TRBV7-2	TRBJ1-2	CASSLGTGGIGYTF	TGTGCCAGCAGCTTAGGAACAGGGGGTATCGGCTACACCTTC